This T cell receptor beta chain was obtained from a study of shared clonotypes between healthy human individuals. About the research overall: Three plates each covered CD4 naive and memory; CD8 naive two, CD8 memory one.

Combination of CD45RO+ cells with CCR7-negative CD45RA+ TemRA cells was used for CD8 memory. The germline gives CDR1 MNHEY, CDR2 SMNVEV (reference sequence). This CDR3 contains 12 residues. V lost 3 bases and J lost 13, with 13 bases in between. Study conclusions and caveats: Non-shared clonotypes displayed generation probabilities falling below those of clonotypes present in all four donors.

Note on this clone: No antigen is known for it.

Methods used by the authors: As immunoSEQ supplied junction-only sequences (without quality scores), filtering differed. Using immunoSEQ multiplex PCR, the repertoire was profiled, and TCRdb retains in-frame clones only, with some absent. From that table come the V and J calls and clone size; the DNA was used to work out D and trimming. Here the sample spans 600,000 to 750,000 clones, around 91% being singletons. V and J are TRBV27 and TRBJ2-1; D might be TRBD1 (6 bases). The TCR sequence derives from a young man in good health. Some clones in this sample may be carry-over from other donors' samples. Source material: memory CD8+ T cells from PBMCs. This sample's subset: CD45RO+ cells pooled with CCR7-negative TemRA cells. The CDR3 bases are TGTGCCAGCAGTTTCCCCGGACAGTTTCAGTTCTTC. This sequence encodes CASSFPGQFQFF.